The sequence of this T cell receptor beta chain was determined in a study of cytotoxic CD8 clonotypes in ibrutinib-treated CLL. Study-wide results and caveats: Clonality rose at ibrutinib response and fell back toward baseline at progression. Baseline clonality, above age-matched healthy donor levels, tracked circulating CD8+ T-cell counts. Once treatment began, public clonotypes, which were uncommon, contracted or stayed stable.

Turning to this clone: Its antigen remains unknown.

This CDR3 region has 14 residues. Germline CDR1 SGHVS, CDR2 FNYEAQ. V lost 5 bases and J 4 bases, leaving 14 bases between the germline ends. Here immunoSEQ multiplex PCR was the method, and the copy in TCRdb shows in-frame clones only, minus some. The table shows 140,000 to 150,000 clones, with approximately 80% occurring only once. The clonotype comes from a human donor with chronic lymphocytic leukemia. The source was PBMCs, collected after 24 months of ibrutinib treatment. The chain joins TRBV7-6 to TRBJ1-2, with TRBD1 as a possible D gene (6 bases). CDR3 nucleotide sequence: TGTGCCAGCAGCCCCGGCGGGGGCAGCTATGGCTACACCTTC. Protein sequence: CASSPGGGSYGYTF.